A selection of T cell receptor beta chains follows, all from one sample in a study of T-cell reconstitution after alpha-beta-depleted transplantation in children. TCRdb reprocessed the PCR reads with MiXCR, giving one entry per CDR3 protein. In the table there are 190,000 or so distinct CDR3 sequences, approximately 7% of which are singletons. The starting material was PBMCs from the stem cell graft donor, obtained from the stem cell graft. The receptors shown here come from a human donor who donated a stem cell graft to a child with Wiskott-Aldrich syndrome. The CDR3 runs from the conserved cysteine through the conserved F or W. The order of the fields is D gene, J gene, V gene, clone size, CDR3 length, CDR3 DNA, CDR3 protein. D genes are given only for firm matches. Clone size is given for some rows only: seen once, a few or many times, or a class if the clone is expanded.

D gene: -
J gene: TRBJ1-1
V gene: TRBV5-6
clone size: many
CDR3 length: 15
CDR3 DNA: TGTGCCAGCAGCTTGGAATGGATGGGAGGTCCTGAAGCTTTCTTT
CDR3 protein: CASSLEWMGGPEAFF

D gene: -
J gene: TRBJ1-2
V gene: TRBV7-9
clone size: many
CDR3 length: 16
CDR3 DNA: TGTGCCAGCAGCCCCGGGGGCGGGATCGCGTCAGGAGGCTACACCTTC
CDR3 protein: CASSPGGGIASGGYTF

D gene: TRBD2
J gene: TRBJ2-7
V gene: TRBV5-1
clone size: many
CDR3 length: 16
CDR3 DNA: TGCGCCAGCAGCATGCCCCGTCTAGCGGGGGGCGACGAGCAGTACTTC
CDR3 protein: CASSMPRLAGGDEQYF

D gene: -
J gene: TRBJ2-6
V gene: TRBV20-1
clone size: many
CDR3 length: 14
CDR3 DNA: TGCAGTGCTAGTCTCAGCTCTGGGGCCAACGTCCTGACTTTC
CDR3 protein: CSASLSSGANVLTF

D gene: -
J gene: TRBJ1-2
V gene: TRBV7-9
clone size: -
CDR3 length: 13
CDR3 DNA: TGTGCCAGCAGCTTTGGAGGTCACTATGGCTACACCTTC
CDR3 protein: CASSFGGHYGYTF

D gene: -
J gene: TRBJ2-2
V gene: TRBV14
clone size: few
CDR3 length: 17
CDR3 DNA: TGTGCCAGCAGCCACAGATCGGTGCTGGCGGGCACCGGGGAGCTGTTTTTT
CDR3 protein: CASSHRSVLAGTGELFF

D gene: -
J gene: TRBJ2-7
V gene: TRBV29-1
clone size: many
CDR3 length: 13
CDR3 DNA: TGCAGCGTTGACCTAGGGTCCAGGGGCGAGCAGTACTTC
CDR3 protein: CSVDLGSRGEQYF

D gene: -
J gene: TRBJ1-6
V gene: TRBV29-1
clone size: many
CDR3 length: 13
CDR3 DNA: TGCAGCGTTGCTACGGACAGATCCTCACCCCTCCACTTT
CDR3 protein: CSVATDRSSPLHF

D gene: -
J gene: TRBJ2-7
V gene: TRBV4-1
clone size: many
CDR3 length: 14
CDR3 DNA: TGCGCCAGCAGCCCCCGCTCTACGTCCTACGAGCAGTACTTC
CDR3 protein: CASSPRSTSYEQYF

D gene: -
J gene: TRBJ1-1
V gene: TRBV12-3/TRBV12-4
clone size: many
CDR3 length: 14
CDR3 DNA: TGTGCCAGCAGCGGACAGAGCATGAACACTGAAGCTTTCTTT
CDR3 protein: CASSGQSMNTEAFF

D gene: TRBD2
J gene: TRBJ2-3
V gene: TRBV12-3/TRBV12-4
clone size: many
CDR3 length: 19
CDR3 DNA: TGTGCCAGCAGTACCTCTAGCGGGGGGGAAAACAGCCTCACAGATACGCAGTATTTT
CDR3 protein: CASSTSSGGENSLTDTQYF

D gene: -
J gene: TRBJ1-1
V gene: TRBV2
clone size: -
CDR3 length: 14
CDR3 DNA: TGTGCCAGCAGTGAAATTACTGGAAACACTGAAGCTTTCTTT
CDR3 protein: CASSEITGNTEAFF

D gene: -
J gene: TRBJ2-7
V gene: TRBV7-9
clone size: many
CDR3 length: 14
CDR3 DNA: TGTGCCAGCAGCTTAGCAGGGGCGGGCTACGAGCAGTACTTC
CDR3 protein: CASSLAGAGYEQYF

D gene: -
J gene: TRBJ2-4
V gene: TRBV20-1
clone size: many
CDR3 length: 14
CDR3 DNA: TGCAGTGCTAGAGATATCCGTGCCAAAAACATTCAGTACTTC
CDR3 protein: CSARDIRAKNIQYF